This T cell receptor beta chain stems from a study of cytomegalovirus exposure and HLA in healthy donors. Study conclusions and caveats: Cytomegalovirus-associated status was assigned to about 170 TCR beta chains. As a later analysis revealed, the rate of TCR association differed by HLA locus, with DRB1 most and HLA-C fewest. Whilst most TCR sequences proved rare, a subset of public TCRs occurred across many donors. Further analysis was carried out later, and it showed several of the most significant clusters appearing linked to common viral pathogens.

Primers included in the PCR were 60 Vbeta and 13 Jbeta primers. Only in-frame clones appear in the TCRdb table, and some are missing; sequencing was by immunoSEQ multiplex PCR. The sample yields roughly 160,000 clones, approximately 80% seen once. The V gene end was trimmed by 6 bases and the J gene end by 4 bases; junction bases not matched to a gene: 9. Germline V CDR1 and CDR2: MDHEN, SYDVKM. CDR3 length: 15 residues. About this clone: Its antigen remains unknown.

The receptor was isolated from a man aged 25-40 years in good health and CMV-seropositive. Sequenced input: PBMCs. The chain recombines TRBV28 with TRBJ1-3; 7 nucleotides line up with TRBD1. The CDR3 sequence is CASRETGNGGNTIYF. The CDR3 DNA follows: TGTGCCAGCAGAGAGACAGGGAATGGGGGAAACACCATATATTTT.